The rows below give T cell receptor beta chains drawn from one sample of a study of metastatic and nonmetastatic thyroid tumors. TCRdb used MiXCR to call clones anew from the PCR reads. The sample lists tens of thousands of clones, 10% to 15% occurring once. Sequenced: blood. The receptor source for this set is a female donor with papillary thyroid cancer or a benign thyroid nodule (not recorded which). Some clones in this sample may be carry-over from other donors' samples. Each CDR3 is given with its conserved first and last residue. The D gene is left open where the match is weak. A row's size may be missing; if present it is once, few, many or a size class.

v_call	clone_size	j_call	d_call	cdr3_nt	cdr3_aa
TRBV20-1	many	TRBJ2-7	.	TGCAGTGCTAGTTTGACCCGGGCCTACGAGCAGTACTTC	CSASLTRAYEQYF
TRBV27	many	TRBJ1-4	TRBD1	TGTGCCAGCAGCAGGGGGCTGGTAACTAATGAAAAACTGTTTTTT	CASSRGLVTNEKLFF
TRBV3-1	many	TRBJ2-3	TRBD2	TGTGCCAGCAGCCAAGATCCGCTAGCGGGAACTATCACAGATACGCAGTATTTT	CASSQDPLAGTITDTQYF
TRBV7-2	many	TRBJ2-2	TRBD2	TGTGCCAGCAGCTTGGGGCGGGAGTACACCGGGGAGCTGTTTTTT	CASSLGREYTGELFF
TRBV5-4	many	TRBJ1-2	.	TGTGCCAGCAGCTTGGACGGACAGCTCTTATATGGCTACACCTTC	CASSLDGQLLYGYTF
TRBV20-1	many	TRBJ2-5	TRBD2	TGCAGTGCTAGAGATCCCCGGACTAGCGGGAGTCAAGAGACCCAGTACTTC	CSARDPRTSGSQETQYF
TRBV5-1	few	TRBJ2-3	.	TGCGCCAGCAGCTTGGGGACTAAACCCCAGGTATATACGCAGTATTTT	CASSLGTKPQVYTQYF
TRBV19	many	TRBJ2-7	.	TGTGCCAGTAGTCCGGGACTCACCTACGAGCAGTACTTC	CASSPGLTYEQYF
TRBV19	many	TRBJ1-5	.	TGTGCCAGTAGTATACAGGGACATAGCAATCAGCCCCAGCATTTT	CASSIQGHSNQPQHF
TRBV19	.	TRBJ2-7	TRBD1	TGTGCCAGTAGTATGTTGGGACAGTGCTCCTACGAGCAGTACTTC	CASSMLGQCSYEQYF
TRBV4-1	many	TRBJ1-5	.	TGCGCCAGCAGCCAAGGGGGTCTGGGGGGGCCAAAGCATTTT	CASSQGGLGGPKHF
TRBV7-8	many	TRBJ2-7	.	TGTGCCAGCAGCTGGGGGTCTAATCTCGCCTACGAGCAGTACTTC	CASSWGSNLAYEQYF
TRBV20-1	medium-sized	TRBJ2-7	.	TGCAGTGCTACATCCTCCCGGGACGCGCACTACGAGCAGTACTTC	CSATSSRDAHYEQYF
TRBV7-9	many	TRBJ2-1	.	TGTGCCAGCAGCTATACCGGGACTGCCGAGAATGAGCAGTTCTTC	CASSYTGTAENEQFF
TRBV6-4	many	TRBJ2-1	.	TGTGCCAGCAGTGATACAGAGGGAGAGTACAATGAGCAGTTCTTC	CASSDTEGEYNEQFF
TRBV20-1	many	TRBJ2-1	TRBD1	TGCAGTGCTAGGGAGACAGGGTACTACAATGAGCAGTTCTTC	CSARETGYYNEQFF
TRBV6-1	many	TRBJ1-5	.	TGTGCCAGCAGTTTCGGGATTTTTGGCAGCAATCAGCCCCAGCATTTT	CASSFGIFGSNQPQHF
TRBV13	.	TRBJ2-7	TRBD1	TGTGCCAGCAGCCCGGGACAGCACTACGAGCAGTACTTC	CASSPGQHYEQYF
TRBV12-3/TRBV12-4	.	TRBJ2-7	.	TGTGCCAGCAGTTTAGGGCTGTACGAGCAGTACTTC	CASSLGLYEQYF
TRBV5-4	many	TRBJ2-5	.	TGTGCCAGCAGCTTGGCCGAAAGGGGCCAAGAGACCCAGTACTTC	CASSLAERGQETQYF
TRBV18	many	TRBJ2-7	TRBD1	TGTGCCAGCTCACCGGGACAGGGGCCCGAGCAGTACTTC	CASSPGQGPEQYF
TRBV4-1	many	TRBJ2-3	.	TGCGCCAGCAGCCAAGAACCCCTGGGTACAGATACGCAGTATTTT	CASSQEPLGTDTQYF
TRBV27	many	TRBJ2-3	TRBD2	TGTGCCAGCAGTCTAGCGGGAGTCATGTATACGCAGTATTTT	CASSLAGVMYTQYF
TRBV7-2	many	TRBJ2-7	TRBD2	TGTGCCAGCAGCCGCCAGGCGGGAGGGCTTTACGAGCAGTACTTC	CASSRQAGGLYEQYF
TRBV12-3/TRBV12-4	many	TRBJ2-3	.	TGTGCCAGCAGTCTCAAAACCCATACGCAGTATTTT	CASSLKTHTQYF
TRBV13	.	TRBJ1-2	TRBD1	TGTGCCAGCAGCATCCGATCCGGGACAGCCAACTATGGCTACACCTTC	CASSIRSGTANYGYTF
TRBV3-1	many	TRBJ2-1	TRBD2	TGTGCCAGCAGCCAGGGAGGGGTGCAGTTCTTC	CASSQGGVQFF
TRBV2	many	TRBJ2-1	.	TGTGCCAGCAGTGAAGCGCTGACCTCCTTCGGGCAGCAGTTCTTC	CASSEALTSFGQQFF
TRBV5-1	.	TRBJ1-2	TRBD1	TGCGCCAGCAGCACCGGGACAGGGGACGGCTACACCTTC	CASSTGTGDGYTF
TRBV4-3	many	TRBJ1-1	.	TGCGCCAGCAGCCAGGTTCAGGGAATGAACACTGAAGCTTTCTTT	CASSQVQGMNTEAFF
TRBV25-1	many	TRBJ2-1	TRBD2	TGTGTATACTCCGGGACTAGCGGGAGGAATGAGCAGTTCTTC	CVYSGTSGRNEQFF
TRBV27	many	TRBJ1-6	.	TGTGCCAGCAGTCCCACGGCCCCGGCGAGCTCCTATAATTCACCCCTCCACTTT	CASSPTAPASSYNSPLHF
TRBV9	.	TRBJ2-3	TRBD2	TGTGCCAGCAGCGATAGCTGGACTATCGGTAGCGGGACAGATACGCAGTATTTT	CASSDSWTIGSGTDTQYF
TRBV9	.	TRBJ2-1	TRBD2	TGTGCCAGCAGCCCATGGACTAGCGGGAGTAGCAATGAGCATTTCTTC	CASSPWTSGSSNEHFF
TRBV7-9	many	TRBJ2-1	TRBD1	TGTGCCAGCAGCTCGCCGGGACAGATCTATGAGCAGTTCTTC	CASSSPGQIYEQFF
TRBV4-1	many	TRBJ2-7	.	TGCGCCAGCAGCCAAGTGCAGGGAATTGGCGAGCAGTACTTC	CASSQVQGIGEQYF
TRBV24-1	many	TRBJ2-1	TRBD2	TGTGCCACCAGTGATTTACAGAGCGGGAGGCTCAATGAGCAGTTCTTC	CATSDLQSGRLNEQFF
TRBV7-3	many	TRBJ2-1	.	TGTGCCAGCAGCTCCCCGAGAAAACCGGTTCTGGCGTTC	CASSSPRKPVLAF
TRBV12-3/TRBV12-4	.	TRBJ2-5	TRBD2	TGTGCCAGCAGTGACCTTCGTCTGGCGGGGGAGACACAGTACTTC	CASSDLRLAGETQYF
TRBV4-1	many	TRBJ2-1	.	TGCGCCAGCAGCCAGGCCGGGACCTCTTACAATGAGCAGTTCTTC	CASSQAGTSYNEQFF
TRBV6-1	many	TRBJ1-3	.	TGTGCCAGCAGTGAGTCGGGGGTCTCTGGAAACACCATATATTTT	CASSESGVSGNTIYF
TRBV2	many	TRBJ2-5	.	TGTGCCAGCAGTGGGTGGACCGCCGGCGGGGAGACCCAGTACTTC	CASSGWTAGGETQYF
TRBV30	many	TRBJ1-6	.	TGTGCCTGGAATATTCGCTTCAAGGGTTCACCCCTCCACTTT	CAWNIRFKGSPLHF
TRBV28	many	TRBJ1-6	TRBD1	TGTGCCAGCAGTTTATGGGGGCAGGGGGATTCACCCCTCCACTTT	CASSLWGQGDSPLHF
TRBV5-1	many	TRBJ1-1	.	TGCGCCAGCAGCTTGGCCGGGCCGGACTTCTCTGAAGCTTTCTTT	CASSLAGPDFSEAFF
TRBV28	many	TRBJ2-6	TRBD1	TGTGCCAGCAGTTTATCGTACGGGACAGGCATATTCTCTGGGGCCAACGTCCTGACTTTC	CASSLSYGTGIFSGANVLTF
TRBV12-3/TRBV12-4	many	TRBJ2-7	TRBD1	TGTGCCAGCAGCCCGGACAGGGGGAGGTACGAGCAGTACTTC	CASSPDRGRYEQYF
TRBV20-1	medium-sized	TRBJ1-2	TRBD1	TGCAGTGCTAGGGGACAGGGGCTTTACTATGGCTACACCTTC	CSARGQGLYYGYTF
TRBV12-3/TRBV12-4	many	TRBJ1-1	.	TGTGCCAGCAGTGCCGATATTGAAGCTTTCTTT	CASSADIEAFF
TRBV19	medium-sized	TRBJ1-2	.	TGTGCCAGTAGTATAGATCCAAGGCTACGGAATGGCTACACCTTC	CASSIDPRLRNGYTF
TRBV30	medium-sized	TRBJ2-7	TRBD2	TGTGCCTGGAGTGCCGGTGGGGGGGGCGAGCAGTACTTC	CAWSAGGGGEQYF
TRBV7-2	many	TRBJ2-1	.	TGTGCCAGCAGCGGTTGGTTAGTTCATGAGCAGTTCTTC	CASSGWLVHEQFF
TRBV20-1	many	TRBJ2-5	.	TGCAGTGGGGGGGATGCAGAGACCCAGTACTTC	CSGGDAETQYF
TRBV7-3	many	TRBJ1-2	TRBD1	TGTGCCAGCAGCCCAGGGGGGGGCCCCCACTATGGCTACACCTTC	CASSPGGGPHYGYTF
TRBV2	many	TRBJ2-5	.	TGTGCCAGCAGTGGACGGGGAGCCCAAGAGACCCAGTACTTC	CASSGRGAQETQYF